One sample yielded the 30 T cell receptor beta chains listed below, sequenced in a study of OX40 agonist ivuxolimab in advanced cancers. Some clones are missing from TCRdb's copy, which holds only in-frame ones; the method was immunoSEQ multiplex PCR. The table records 50,000 to 65,000 clones, around 90% of them present only once. The specimen comprised CD4+ or CD8+ T cells sorted from blood, sampled in a trial of the OX40 agonist ivuxolimab. These TCRs come from an adult with an advanced solid tumor such as melanoma, head and neck, liver or kidney cancer.

The chain combines TRBV5-1 with TRBJ2-3; 8 bases are shared with TRBD1. The ends lost 7 bases at V and 5 bases at J; junction bases unmatched: 0. This CDR3 comprises 11 residues. Germline CDR1 and CDR2: SGHRS and YFSETQ. The CDR3 DNA reads as TGCGCCAGCGGACAGGGAGATACGCAGTATTTT. Encoded protein: CASGQGDTQYF.

This clone was detected only a few times. V is TRBV6-4 and J is TRBJ1-5; D is unclear. In germline, CDR1 is MRHNA, CDR2 SNTAGT. This CDR3 has 14 residues. V was clipped by 3 bases and J by 1 base, with 7 bases between them. CDR3 DNA sequence: TGTGCCAGCAGTGATGGAGACAGCAATCAGCCCCAGCATTTT. Translation gives CASSDGDSNQPQHF.

The rearrangement joins TRBV7-2 to TRBJ2-5; TRBD2 matches 7 bases. The ends lost 2 bases at V and 5 bases at J; junction bases unmatched: 8. Germline values: CDR1 SGHTA, CDR2 FQGNSA. The CDR3 extends over 15 amino acids. The CDR3 bases are TGTGCCAGCAGCTTAACGGGCCAGGGAGGGGAGACCCAGTACTTC. Amino acids: CASSLTGQGGETQYF.

This clone was observed a few times. The chain joins TRBV10-3 to TRBJ2-3, with D unresolved. CDR1 and CDR2 (germline): ENHRY, SYGVKD. The CDR3 runs 13 residues. V was trimmed by 3 bases and J by 3 bases, leaving 7 bases between them. CDR3 region: CAISERETDTQYF. Here the CDR3 DNA reads TGTGCCATCAGTGAAAGGGAAACAGATACGCAGTATTTT.

V and J are TRBV4-1 and TRBJ2-7; no clear D gene. The CDR3 extends over 11 amino acids. Per the germline V gene, CDR1 is MGHRA and CDR2 is YSYEKL. Trimming stripped 1 base from V and 6 bases from J, with 4 bases between. CDR3 sequence: CASSQGAEQYF. DNA of the CDR3: TGCGCCAGCAGCCAAGGCGCCGAGCAGTACTTC.

The V call is TRBV29-1, the J call TRBJ2-3, with D perhaps matching TRBD2 (6 bases). This CDR3 region has 15 residues. V was trimmed by 5 bases and J by 5 bases, leaving 20 bases between them. The V gene's germline CDR1 is SQVTM and CDR2 ANQGSEA. The CDR3 spells CSVLLRQMGGDTQYF. CDR3 bases: TGCAGCGTTCTCCTCAGACAGATGGGGGGAGATACGCAGTATTTT.

This clone was seen just once. V and J are TRBV19 and TRBJ1-2, with D possibly TRBD1 on 6 matching bases. Germline V lookup: CDR1 LNHDA, CDR2 SQIVND (reference sequence). V lost 5 bases and J 0 bases, leaving 10 bases between the germline ends. The CDR3 covers 14 residues. CDR3 loop: CASSPGQTNYGYTF. As DNA, the CDR3 is TGTGCCAGTAGTCCAGGACAGACTAACTATGGCTACACCTTC.

CDR3 in DNA: TGTGCCAGCCAACAAGTCGGGGGCAAAAACATTCAGTACTTC. This encodes CASQQVGGKNIQYF. V gene TRBV13 combines with J gene TRBJ2-4; TRBD2 is a possible D gene (6 bases). Germline lookup yields CDR1 PRHDT and CDR2 FYEKMQ (reference sequence). CDR3 size: 14 residues. The ends were cut back, 8 bases at V and 3 bases at J, with 14 bases in the middle.

This clone came up once. CDR3 sequence reads: CASSFSRTSMAYEQYF. CDR3 in DNA: TGTGCCAGCAGCTTCTCCCGGACTAGCATGGCCTACGAGCAGTACTTC. The chain uses TRBV7-8 and TRBJ2-7, with TRBD2 matching over 8 bases. CDR3 size: 16 residues. Per the germline V gene, CDR1 is SGHVS and CDR2 is FQNEAQ. After removal of 3 bases from V and 2 bases from J, the junction contained 9 bases not matched to a gene.

V and J are TRBV5-6 and TRBJ2-5; the D gene is possibly TRBD1 (6 bases). Trimming pared 2 bases from V and 3 bases from J, leaving 14 bases between. CDR1 is SGHDT, CDR2 YYEEEE, per germline. The CDR3 runs 15 residues. The CDR3 sequence is CASSLPVQGKETQYF. CDR3 coding DNA: TGTGCCAGCAGCTTACCCGTACAGGGAAAAGAGACCCAGTACTTC.

The genes are TRBV28 and TRBJ1-4; 10 bases fit TRBD1. The V gene's germline CDR1 is MDHEN and CDR2 SYDVKM. V shed 5 bases, J shed 3 bases, and the junction held 3 bases outside the gene matches. This CDR3 comprises 15 residues. The CDR3 nucleotides read TGTGCCAGCAGTGGGACAGGGGCGGCTAATGAAAAACTGTTTTTT. This gives the protein CASSGTGAANEKLFF.

This clone was recorded once. The junction differs from germline at one of its ends, possibly a read error. V is TRBV4-1 and J is TRBJ2-1, with no clear D. The CDR3 covers 15 residues. The germline gives CDR1 MGHRA, CDR2 YSYEKL. CDR3 amino acids: CASSEEVRSYNEQFF. In DNA form, the CDR3 reads TGCGCCAGCAGCGAAGAGGTCCGGAGCTACAATGAGCAGTTCTTC.

The chain links TRBV4-1 to TRBJ1-2, with 8 bases fitting TRBD1. CDR3 length equals 16 residues. The germline CDR1 and CDR2 sequences are MGHRA and YSYEKL. V dropped 0 bases and J dropped 2; count of bases not matched to a gene: 5. The DNA for the CDR3 is TGCGCCAGCAGCCAAGATAGAGGACAGGGAAACTATGGCTACACCTTC. Its protein is CASSQDRGQGNYGYTF.

The chain couples TRBV6-1 to TRBJ2-7; D may be TRBD1 (5 bases). Between the trimmed V and J ends, which lost 6 bases and 7 bases, there was a span of 19 bases. CDR1 MNHNS and CDR2 SASEGT come from the germline V gene. There are 14 residues in the CDR3. The CDR3 DNA follows: TGTGCCAGCAGCCCGGCAGGGCTCTACGGTGAGCAGTACTTC. Translated: CASSPAGLYGEQYF.

The J gene is TRBJ2-5, the V gene TRBV25-1; D perhaps matches TRBD2 (7 bases). This CDR3 region has 11 residues. Trimming left V 7 bases short and J 5 bases short, with 8 bases between. Germline CDR1 is MGHDK and CDR2 is SYGVNS. CDR3 protein: CASKGGETQYF. The CDR3 nucleotides are TGTGCCAGCAAGGGGGGGGAGACCCAGTACTTC.

The chain has TRBV10-3 and TRBJ2-1, with TRBD2 identical over 9 bases. In germline, CDR1 is ENHRY, CDR2 SYGVKD. This CDR3 is 14 amino acids long. With 5 bases clipped from V and 10 bases from J, the junction kept 9 bases outside the gene matches. The chain's CDR3 is CAISSGLAPREQFF. The DNA for the CDR3 is TGTGCCATCAGTTCCGGACTAGCGCCCCGGGAGCAGTTCTTC.

The V call is TRBV19, the J call TRBJ2-1; D assignment may be TRBD1 or TRBD2 (5 bases each). Trimming removed 3 bases at V and 0 bases at J, with 9 bases between. CDR3 length equals 15 residues. CDR1 and CDR2 from the germline V gene are LNHDA and SQIVND (reference sequence). In DNA form, the CDR3 reads TGTGCCAGTAGTATGGGGGATAGCTCCTACAATGAGCAGTTCTTC. Its protein is CASSMGDSSYNEQFF.

The CDR3 sequence is CASSGSTGGWNSPLHF. Written as DNA, the CDR3 is TGTGCCAGCAGTGGATCGACAGGGGGCTGGAATTCACCCCTCCACTTT. The chain is built from TRBV27 and TRBJ1-6; 10 bases match TRBD1. The CDR3 is 16 residues long. CDR1 MNHEY and CDR2 SMNVEV come from the germline V gene (reference sequence). The V gene end was trimmed by 5 bases and the J gene end by 7 bases; junction bases not matched to a gene: 8.

This sequence joins TRBV14 and TRBJ2-4, with 13 bases that match TRBD2. Germline CDR1 and CDR2: SGHDN and FVKESK. With 4 bases clipped from V and 3 bases from J, the junction kept 9 bases outside the gene matches. CDR3 length equals 18 residues. Here the CDR3 reads CASSPSALAGGGKNIQYF. DNA for the CDR3: TGTGCCAGCAGCCCTTCAGCACTAGCGGGAGGGGGCAAAAACATTCAGTACTTC.

The chain joins TRBV28 to TRBJ1-2; TRBD1 matches at 9 bases. Germline-derived CDR1 and CDR2 are MDHEN and SYDVKM. Trimming removed 7 bases from V and 5 bases from J; junction bases left unmatched: 8. The CDR3 loop spans 14 amino acids. CDR3 nucleotides: TGTGCCAGCAACCCACCGGGACAGGGATATGGCTACACCTTC. It codes for CASNPPGQGYGYTF.

The chain recombines TRBV12-5 with TRBJ2-5, with D unresolved. The CDR3 extends over 13 amino acids. Trimming took off 3 bases at V and 5 bases at J, with 10 bases between the two ends. CDR1 and CDR2 from the germline V gene are LGHNT and FRNRAP. The CDR3 protein is CASGLWPLETQYF. CDR3 DNA: TGTGCTAGTGGTTTATGGCCGTTGGAGACCCAGTACTTC.

CDR3 region: CASSEKGFNNQPQHF. CDR3 DNA: TGTGCCAGCAGTGAGAAGGGTTTTAACAATCAGCCCCAGCATTTT. The V gene is TRBV6-1, the J gene TRBJ1-5; D is unresolved. Trimming removed 3 bases from V and 3 bases from J, with 12 bases in between. This CDR3 has 15 amino acids. Per the germline V gene, CDR1 is MNHNS and CDR2 is SASEGT.

This clone has just one count. This chain uses TRBV6-1 with TRBJ2-7; perhaps TRBD2 as D (5 bases). CDR1 MNHNS and CDR2 SASEGT come from the germline V gene. This CDR3 spans 12 amino acids. Trimming took off 10 bases at V and 2 bases at J, with 12 bases between the two ends. CDR3 in amino acids: CATLHGTYEQYF. The CDR3, as DNA: TGTGCCACTCTGCACGGGACCTACGAGCAGTACTTC.

This sequence joins TRBV30 and TRBJ2-1, with D maybe TRBD2 (5 bases). This CDR3 comprises 12 residues. Per germline, CDR1 GTSNPN and CDR2 SVGIG (reference sequence). The V and J ends lost 5 bases and 10 bases respectively, with 15 bases between them. CDR3 DNA: TGTGCCTGGTTGAATGAGGGCAGGGAGCAGTTCTTC. Translating gives CAWLNEGREQFF. Full variable domain (outside the CDR3, taken from reference TRBV30 and TRBJ2-1): SQTIHQWPATLVQPVGSPLSLECTVEGTSNPNLYWYRQAAGRGLQLLFYSVGIGQISSEVPQNLSASRPQDRQFILSSKKLLLSDSGFYLCAWLNEGREQFFGPGTRLTVL.

The chain has TRBV5-6 and TRBJ2-3; D is perhaps TRBD2 (5 bases). The V gene lost 2 bases and the J gene lost 11 bases, with 15 bases spanning the gap. CDR3 length: 13 amino acids. In germline, CDR1 is SGHDT, CDR2 YYEEEE. As DNA, the CDR3 is TGTGCCAGCAGCTTTTCTGTCGGGGTTAAGCAGTATTTT. This codes for CASSFSVGVKQYF.

The DNA for the CDR3 is TGTGCCAGCAGCTTCATTCTCAGCAACTCCTACGAGCAGTACTTC. Translating it yields CASSFILSNSYEQYF. V is TRBV7-2 and J is TRBJ2-5, with no clear D. The DNA end is a closer match to TRBJ2-7, so the J assignment may be wrong. The CDR3 runs 15 residues. Looked up from germline, CDR1 is SGHTA and CDR2 is FQGNSA.

CDR3 DNA: TGTGCCAGCAGTTTTGGGGGGAACACTGAAGCTTTCTTT. This sequence encodes CASSFGGNTEAFF. This rearrangement joins TRBV6-6 to TRBJ1-1; a possible D gene is TRBD1 (5 bases). Trimming took off 4 bases at V and 1 base at J, with 7 bases between the two ends. CDR3 size: 13 residues. CDR1 and CDR2 (germline): MNHNY, SVGAGI (reference sequence).

The chain carries TRBV7-2 and TRBJ2-1; D uncertain. The length of the CDR3 is 14 residues. The germline V gene encodes CDR1 SGHTA and CDR2 FQGNSA. V was cut by 3 bases and J by 3 bases, with 9 bases left in between. The CDR3 region has the DNA TGTGCCAGCAGCTTTCCCGACGGCTACAATGAGCAGTTCTTC. It yields the protein CASSFPDGYNEQFF.

The V gene is TRBV5-1, the J gene TRBJ2-1; TRBD1 agrees at 12 bases. The CDR3 extends over 16 amino acids. Germline trimming cut 4 bases from V and 5 bases from J; bases unmatched to any gene: 7. Per germline, CDR1 SGHRS and CDR2 YFSETQ. The CDR3 loop reads CASSGTGQGADNEQFF. CDR3 coding DNA: TGCGCCAGCAGCGGAACGGGACAGGGGGCGGACAATGAGCAGTTCTTC.

The genes are TRBV28 and TRBJ2-7; 14 bases agree with TRBD2. Per germline, CDR1 MDHEN and CDR2 SYDVKM. The CDR3 is 17 amino acids. J was trimmed by 1 base and V by 6 bases; bases with no gene match: 8. CDR3 protein: CASSPGLAGARSYEQYF. In nucleotides, the CDR3 is TGTGCCAGCAGCCCGGGACTAGCGGGAGCAAGGTCCTACGAGCAGTACTTC.